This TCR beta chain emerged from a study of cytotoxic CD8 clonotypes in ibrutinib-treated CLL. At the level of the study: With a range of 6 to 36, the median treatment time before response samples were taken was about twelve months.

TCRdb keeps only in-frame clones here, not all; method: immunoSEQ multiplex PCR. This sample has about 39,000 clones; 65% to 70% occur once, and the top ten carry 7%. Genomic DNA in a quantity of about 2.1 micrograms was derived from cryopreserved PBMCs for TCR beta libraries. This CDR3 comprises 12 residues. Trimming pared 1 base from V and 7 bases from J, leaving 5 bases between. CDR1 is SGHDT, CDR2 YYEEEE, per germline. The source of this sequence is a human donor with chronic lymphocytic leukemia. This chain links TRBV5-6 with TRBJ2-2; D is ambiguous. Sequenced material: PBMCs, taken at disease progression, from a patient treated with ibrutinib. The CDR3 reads CASSLSFGELFF. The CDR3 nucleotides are TGTGCCAGCAGCTTGTCCTTCGGGGAGCTGTTTTTT.